This T cell receptor (beta chain) was identified during a study of cytomegalovirus exposure and HLA in healthy donors. Broader study findings: Most TCR sequences were seen very rarely across donors, but some public TCRs occurred in many. A later analysis found TCR association rates differed by HLA locus, highest for DRB1 and lowest for HLA-C. Later analysis identified about 17,000 TCR beta sequences associated with HLA alleles, using a false discovery rate threshold of 0.05.

CDR1 and CDR2 from the germline V gene are MDHEN and SYDVKM. Trimming removed 6 bases from V and 3 bases from J; junction bases left unmatched: 10. This CDR3 is built from 15 residues. PCR employed 60 Vbeta and 13 Jbeta primers. TCRdb's copy holds only in-frame clones and misses some; the assay was immunoSEQ multiplex PCR. The data hold fewer than 180,000 clones, with more than 65% observed a single time. This clone came up once. The antigen is undetermined. Each donor's status was that of a healthy bone marrow donor. The chain is built from TRBV28 and TRBJ2-7; 8 bases agree with TRBD1. The sequenced sample consisted of PBMCs. The TCR was taken from a middle-aged man in good health and CMV-seropositive. The CDR3 DNA is TGTGCCAGCAGATACCCCGGGACAGGAAACTACGAGCAGTACTTC. Translation: CASRYPGTGNYEQYF.